This TCR beta chain was identified during a study of T cell repertoires in cytomegalovirus infection. Across the whole study: Public TCR beta signatures marked donors with CMV infection and the matching HLA.

This CDR3 comprises 14 residues. CDR1 and CDR2 from the germline V gene are LNHDA and SQIVND (reference sequence). The V gene end was trimmed by 8 bases and the J gene end by 8 bases; junction bases not matched to a gene: 9. There are many counts of this clonotype. Its matching antigen is unknown. General study findings and limits: The cumulative frequency of public TCR beta families distinguished individuals who carried CMV together with the relevant HLA. Ex vivo, HLA-C-restricted CMV-specific TCR beta clonotypes prevailed over the rest of the response.

TCRdb independently ran MiXCR on the reads; one entry per CDR3 protein. The table records about 300,000 distinct CDR3 sequences, 8% to 10% of them present only once. The specimen sequenced was PBMCs. This clonotype originated in a human donor in good health (CMV status not recorded). Some clones in this sample may be carry-over from other donors' samples. J is TRBJ2-1 and V is TRBV19, with TRBD1 identical over 10 bases. In DNA, the CDR3 is TGTGCCAGTGATCGAGGCGGACAGGGGGATGAGCAGTTCTTC. Amino acid sequence: CASDRGGQGDEQFF.